This TCR beta chain derives from a study of T cell responses to AZD1222 COVID-19 vaccine. This clone was observed a handful of times. Its cognate antigen is unknown. V shed 5 bases and J 1 base; nucleotides not matched to a gene: 6. The CDR3 length is 15 residues. The germline CDR1 and CDR2 sequences are MNHEY and SVGEGT. TCRdb's copy holds only in-frame clones and misses some; the assay was immunoSEQ multiplex PCR. Found here are approximately 180,000 clones, roughly 92% of them singletons; the top ten hold about 10%. Study-level findings and limits: Researchers report vaccine-associated CD4 TCRs spanning spike, with dominance at 160-218 and 743-854. Among spike-specific TCRs, nearly half reportedly target unmutated variant regions. Most donors were white British and more were female, and clonal diversity was possibly underestimated.

This material consisted of peripheral blood, taken on day 0 of AZD1222 vaccination. This sequence originates from an adult in good health. V usage is TRBV6-2 or TRBV6-3 and J usage is TRBJ1-1; 8 bases fit TRBD1. The CDR3 DNA sequence: TGTGCCAGCAGTCAGGGGGCTGGAGGGAACACTGAAGCTTTCTTT. It translates to CASSQGAGGNTEAFF.